The 7 T cell receptor beta chains below were found in one sample sequenced in a study of cytomegalovirus exposure and HLA in healthy donors (dated by TCRdb to about 2017). Library creation used the immunoSEQ multiplex PCR assay. Here the immuneACCESS table is served through TCRdb, limited to in-frame sequences with V and J called. Missing clones are a known gap in these copies; in checked studies unresolved V genes cover under half, and the rest lacks a known reason. The sample table contains some 90,000 clones; only one count was recorded for roughly 87% of them. 5.5% to 7% of the sample lies in the top ten. The material sequenced was PBMCs. The receptors shown here come from a man between 18 and 35 years old in good health and CMV-seropositive.

The chain recombines TRBV10-3 with TRBJ2-7, with D possibly TRBD2 on 6 matching bases. The ends were cut back, 7 bases at V and 3 bases at J, with 16 bases in the middle. The CDR3 is made up of 14 amino acids. The germline gives CDR1 ENHRY, CDR2 SYGVKD. The chain's CDR3 is CAITQGAGIYEQYF. CDR3 DNA: TGTGCCATCACCCAGGGAGCGGGTATCTACGAGCAGTACTTC.

The V and J genes are TRBV7-6 and TRBJ2-7; 12 bases map to TRBD1. V lost 5 bases to trimming and J lost 4 bases; unmatched junction nucleotides: 6. Germline loops: CDR1 SGHVS, CDR2 FNYEAQ. The CDR3 runs to 15 residues. The CDR3 loop reads CASSGGTGGDYEQYF. In DNA, the CDR3 is TGTGCCAGCAGCGGGGGGACAGGGGGCGATTACGAGCAGTACTTC.

This clone was counted a single time. The chain is built from TRBV6-5 and TRBJ2-7; TRBD2 matches at 8 bases. This CDR3 region has 15 residues. J gave up 2 bases and V 10 bases, and 13 bases lay outside the gene matches. Germline V gene lookup returns CDR1 MNHEY and CDR2 SVGAGI. DNA of the CDR3: TGTGCCACCACCTGGAGAGCGGGAGACCCCTACGAGCAGTACTTC. This sequence encodes CATTWRAGDPYEQYF.

The CDR3 coding sequence is TGCGCCAGCAGCCCAGCCGGGGTAGCGGACACAGATACGCAGTATTTT. It yields the protein CASSPAGVADTDTQYF. J is TRBJ2-3 and V is TRBV5-1; D possibly corresponds to TRBD2 (6 bases). V lost 4 bases and J lost 2, with 17 bases in between. Germline loops: CDR1 SGHRS, CDR2 YFSETQ. CDR3 length: 16 amino acids.

The rearrangement uses TRBV9 and TRBJ2-5; D perhaps matches TRBD1 (6 bases). CDR3 length: 15 amino acids. The V gene lost 3 bases and the J gene lost 5 bases, with 17 bases spanning the gap. Germline values: CDR1 SGDLS, CDR2 YYNGEE. CDR3 DNA sequence: TGTGCCAGCAGCGAGGCACAGGGATTTGGGGAGACCCAGTACTTC. This encodes CASSEAQGFGETQYF.

This clone occurred a few times. The chain employs TRBV7-2 and TRBJ2-3, with 11 nucleotides matching TRBD2. Germline V CDR1 and CDR2: SGHTA, FQGNSA. After removal of 4 bases from V and 2 bases from J, the junction contained 5 bases not matched to a gene. This CDR3 has 16 amino acids. The CDR3 protein is CASSSRLAGYTDTQYF. DNA of the CDR3: TGTGCCAGCAGCTCGCGACTAGCGGGATACACAGATACGCAGTATTTT.

The rearrangement joins TRBV4-3 to TRBJ1-5; D gene unclear. Germline V gene data show CDR1 as LGHNA and CDR2 as YSLEER. V lost 4 bases, J lost 7 bases, and 17 bases lay in between. The CDR3 has 15 amino acids. The CDR3 region has the DNA TGCGCCAGCAGCCCGGGGTGGGGTGGAGTCCAGCCCCAGCATTTT. This translates into CASSPGWGGVQPQHF.